The T cell receptor beta chain under discussion was sequenced for a study of OX40 agonist ivuxolimab in advanced cancers. Study context: Recorded diagnoses for dose-escalation patients were hepatocellular carcinoma, melanoma, renal cell or head and neck cancer. Study results and caveats: Antigen specificity remained undetermined for the expanded peripheral T cells. At doses 0.1 to 3.0 mg/kg, CD4+ and CD8+ clones expanded.

Regarding this clone: Its antigen is still unknown.

The method was immunoSEQ multiplex PCR; TCRdb's version includes in-frame clones alone and lacks a portion of them. The sample includes fewer than 50,000 clones, about three quarters seen only once; the top ten take more than 9%. The clonotype was recovered from an adult with an advanced solid tumor such as melanoma, head and neck, liver or kidney cancer. The sample consisted of CD4+ or CD8+ T cells sorted from blood, taken in a trial of the OX40 agonist ivuxolimab.

CDR3 loop: CAWSVTQGGNSPLHF. The CDR3 DNA reads TGTGCCTGGAGTGTGACTCAGGGGGGTAATTCACCCCTCCACTTT. This chain links TRBV30 with TRBJ1-6, with 7 bases lining up with TRBD1. The germline V gene encodes CDR1 GTSNPN and CDR2 SVGIG (reference sequence). The CDR3 loop spans 15 amino acids. V was pared by 0 bases and J by 6 bases, with 5 bases of the junction left unmatched.